This T cell receptor (beta chain) appears in the sequencing data of a study of early T cells in non-severe SARS-CoV-2 infection. Study-level information: Chains from this unsorted whole-blood bulk RNA could not be paired.

A note on this clonotype: Antigen unknown.

Individual cDNA molecules received unique molecular identifiers. TCRdb reanalysed the 5' RACE reads using MiXCR and keeps one entry per CDR3 protein. Of more than 45,000 distinct CDR3 sequences listed, 13% are singletons. Overall study findings and caveats: Matching against VDJdb likely underestimated virus-specific expansions, favoring anti-spike CD8.

This CDR3 spans 14 amino acids. Trimming cost V 2 bases and J 3 bases; bases outside gene matches: 1. Germline CDR1 SGHVS, CDR2 FNYEAQ. The gene calls are TRBV7-6 and TRBJ1-3, with TRBD1 matching over 7 bases. The specimen was whole blood. The TCR comes from an adult who was a healthcare worker with PCR-confirmed SARS-CoV-2 infection or an uninfected control (not recorded which). CDR3 sequence reads: CASSLNRGGNTIYF. The CDR3 DNA follows: TGTGCCAGCAGCTTAAACAGGGGTGGAAACACCATATATTTT.